This T cell receptor (beta chain) was obtained from a study of blood T cells in healthy people across ages. Across the study: Capture by template switching was about one barcoded beta molecule per two T cells.

About this clonotype itself: The antigen is unknown.

The CDR3 length is 15 residues. In germline, CDR1 is MNHEY, CDR2 SVGEGT. V was clipped by 2 bases and J by 5 bases; unmatched bases: 3. Using a J-beta primer mix together with a sample-barcoded 5' primer, a second PCR was run for roughly 6 to 12 cycles. TCRdb ran MiXCR on the 5' RACE reads and lists one entry per CDR3 protein. The sample has 700,000 or so distinct CDR3 sequences, approximately 22% seen once. RNA extraction gave at least 5 micrograms of total RNA per sample. General study results and limits: Getting older went along with TCR beta diversity per million T cells dropping roughly linearly.

Material: blood. The receptor comes from a man between 70 and 80 years old in good health. The chain couples TRBV6-2 or TRBV6-3 to TRBJ2-5, with 12 positions matching TRBD1. CDR3 DNA sequence: TGTGCCAGCAGTTACGGGGACAGGGGGCGTGAGACCCAGTACTTC. Residues: CASSYGDRGRETQYF.